The entry below gives a single TCR beta chain sequence along with its context. In the original processing: Counts of nucleated cells, estimated from reference gene primer amplification, were obtained. Sequencing was performed with immunoSEQ multiplex PCR; in TCRdb, only in-frame clones are kept and a portion is missing. Clone size and V and J calls were adopted from that table, with D and trimming inferred from the DNA. The top ten hold about 6% of the sample, which has under 65,000 clones, roughly 84% seen once. The sample comes from a study of blood T cell repertoires in COVID-19. Across the whole study: The samples span acute and convalescent COVID-19 from the United States, Italy and Spain. PBMCs, B-cell-depleted T cells, or T cells were the source of the cDNA or gDNA that made up the material.

Sequenced sample: peripheral blood. The source is a woman aged 60-70 years with acute or convalescent COVID-19.

CDR3 sequence (DNA): TGTGCCAGCAGTTTACAACCGAACACTGAAGCTTTCTTT. It is translated as CASSLQPNTEAFF. The rearrangement links TRBV6-5 to TRBJ1-1; D unclear. Trimming pared 4 bases from V and 1 base from J, leaving 7 bases between. The CDR3 covers 13 residues. Germline V CDR1 and CDR2: MNHEY, SVGAGI.